This entry describes one T cell receptor beta chain. Its target is unknown. Time point described: persistent/refractory GD, antithyroid drugs over 5 years with positive TRAb. From PBMCs, RNA was extracted and then used to make the TCR library. This entry belongs to a study of regulatory T cells in long-lasting Graves disease. Overall study findings and caveats: Lower TCR diversity was seen in persistent Graves' patients than in newly diagnosed ones.

This CDR3 is 17 amino acids long. Trimming cost V 2 bases and J 2 bases; bases outside gene matches: 10. Germline CDR1 is DFQATT and CDR2 is SNEGSKA (reference sequence). CDR3 regions were amplified by Arm-PCR using iRepertoire HTBI primers to build TCR beta libraries. From the multiplex PCR reads, TCRdb called clonotypes with MiXCR, one entry per CDR3 protein. The sample yields around 500,000 distinct CDR3 sequences, around 20% seen once. The rearrangement uses TRBV20-1 and TRBJ2-2; the match to TRBD2 covers 8 bases. This receptor was identified in a female donor with Graves disease. Source: peripheral blood mononuclear cells (PBMCs), taken when the disease was refractory, from a patient treated with antithyroid drugs. The CDR3 region is CSARPPGLAENTGELFF. The CDR3, as DNA: TGCAGTGCTAGACCCCCCGGACTAGCAGAAAACACCGGGGAGCTGTTTTTT.